This T cell receptor beta chain was profiled in a study of blood T cell repertoires in COVID-19. How the authors handled the data: Using reference gene primer amplification, nucleated cell counts were estimated. The data were produced by immunoSEQ multiplex PCR, yet TCRdb's version contains in-frame clones alone and is incomplete. That table gives V, J and clone size, and the DNA gave D and trimming. Of 42,000 or so clones in the sample, approximately 91% were seen once. CDR3 length: 13 residues. Germline lookup yields CDR1 SEHNR and CDR2 FQNEAQ (reference sequence). Sequencing was done on a sample of peripheral blood. The receptor was derived from a human donor in a cohort sampled during active COVID-19. The rearrangement uses TRBV7-9 and TRBJ1-4; the D gene is possibly TRBD1 (6 bases). Here the CDR3 reads CASVRGANEKLFF. The CDR3 coding sequence is TGTGCAAGTGTTCGGGGGGCGAATGAAAAACTGTTTTTT.